Listed here are 11 T cell receptor beta chains from one sample, sequenced in a study of cytotoxic CD8 clonotypes in ibrutinib-treated CLL. Using immunoSEQ multiplex PCR, the repertoire was profiled, and TCRdb retains in-frame clones only, with some absent. The table has some 200,000 clones, roughly 65% seen once. The sample consisted of PBMCs, taken after 12 months of ibrutinib treatment. Source of these receptors: a human donor with chronic lymphocytic leukemia.

This chain connects TRBV18 to TRBJ2-3; 7 bases are a match to TRBD2. V was clipped by 3 bases and J by 8 bases; unmatched bases: 11. CDR1 and CDR2 (germline): KGHSH, LQKENI. The CDR3 runs 15 residues. The CDR3 spells CASSPDGGKIVTQYF. CDR3 DNA sequence: TGTGCCAGCTCACCCGACGGGGGGAAGATAGTTACGCAGTATTTT.

The DNA for the CDR3 is TGTGCCAGTAGTAATCACAGGAACACTGAAGCTTTCTTT. Its translation is CASSNHRNTEAFF. The chain uses TRBV19 and TRBJ1-1; D uncertain. Trimming took 4 bases from V and 1 from J, leaving 7 bases between them. Germline V gene lookup returns CDR1 LNHDA and CDR2 SQIVND (reference sequence). The CDR3 loop spans 13 amino acids.

The genes are TRBV7-2 and TRBJ2-1; tentatively, D is TRBD2 (5 bases). The ends were cut back, 4 bases at V and 0 bases at J, with 10 bases in the middle. Germline lookup yields CDR1 SGHTA and CDR2 FQGNSA. The CDR3 is made up of 15 amino acids. The CDR3, as DNA: TGTGCCAGCAGCTCTACTAGAAACTCCTACAATGAGCAGTTCTTC. It encodes CASSSTRNSYNEQFF.

The chain links TRBV7-9 to TRBJ1-1; no firm D call. The CDR3 consists of 15 residues. The germline V gene encodes CDR1 SEHNR and CDR2 FQNEAQ (reference sequence). The V end lost 5 bases, the J end lost 1 base, and 14 bases lay between the germline ends. The CDR3 coding sequence is TGTGCCAGCAGCCCACTCAGGTCAAAGAACACTGAAGCTTTCTTT. Encoded protein: CASSPLRSKNTEAFF.

V and J are TRBV5-1 and TRBJ2-3, with 8 bases matching TRBD2. V was clipped by 0 bases and J by 2 bases; unmatched bases: 5. CDR1 and CDR2 from the germline V gene are SGHRS and YFSETQ. The CDR3 sequence is 16 residues long. The CDR3 DNA follows: TGCGCCAGCAGCTTGGAATTAGCGGGGCCCACAGATACGCAGTATTTT. It specifies CASSLELAGPTDTQYF.

The chain combines TRBV5-1 with TRBJ2-3; 9 bases are shared with TRBD2. J gave up 2 bases and V 7 bases, and 8 bases lay outside the gene matches. In germline, CDR1 is SGHRS, CDR2 YFSETQ. This CDR3 contains 15 residues. The chain's CDR3 is CASSPLAGTTDTQYF. CDR3 in DNA: TGCGCCAGCTCTCCACTAGCGGGCACCACAGATACGCAGTATTTT.

In its sample, this clone was seen a few times. The rearrangement uses TRBV9 and TRBJ1-2; no clear D gene. Trimming pared 1 base from V and 2 bases from J, leaving 6 bases between. CDR1 SGDLS and CDR2 YYNGEE come from the germline V gene. The CDR3 extends over 13 amino acids. For the CDR3, the DNA is TGTGCCAGCAGCGTACTAGGGAACTATGGCTACACCTTC. It yields the protein CASSVLGNYGYTF.

The chain combines TRBV6-6 with TRBJ2-7; no firm D call. The V and J ends lost 5 bases and 3 bases respectively, with 20 bases between them. Germline-derived CDR1 and CDR2 are MNHNY and SVGAGI (reference sequence). The CDR3 is 16 residues long. Here the CDR3 reads CASSPIDGLRNYEQYF. In nucleotides, the CDR3 is TGTGCCAGCAGTCCCATAGATGGCCTTCGTAACTACGAGCAGTACTTC.

V gene TRBV11-2 combines with J gene TRBJ2-2; the D gene is possibly TRBD2 (5 bases). Trimming took 5 bases from V and 6 from J, leaving 13 bases between them. This CDR3 is 14 amino acids long. The V gene's germline CDR1 is SGHAT and CDR2 FQNNGV. CDR3 bases: TGTGCCAGCAGCGCGGGTCGCGGTCCCGGGGAGCTGTTTTTT. Its translation: CASSAGRGPGELFF.

A single count supports this clone. The chain has TRBV30 and TRBJ2-5; 7 nucleotides match TRBD1. J lost 1 base, V lost 3 bases, and 5 bases had no gene match. Germline values: CDR1 GTSNPN, CDR2 SVGIG (reference sequence). The CDR3 has 14 residues. The CDR3 region has the DNA TGTGCCTGGAGCCTCGGGACAGCCCAAGAGACCCAGTACTTC. It translates to CAWSLGTAQETQYF.

The J gene is TRBJ2-7, the V gene TRBV5-1; 9 nucleotides align to TRBD1. CDR1 and CDR2 from the germline V gene are SGHRS and YFSETQ. CDR3 length equals 15 residues. J lost 3 bases, V lost 4 bases, and 8 bases had no gene match. The CDR3 nucleotides read TGCGCCAGCAGCCCCTCCGAGACAGGGGGCTACGAGCAGTACTTC. Protein: CASSPSETGGYEQYF.